The subject of this entry is one T cell receptor (beta chain). Its specificity is unknown. This entry belongs to a study of T cell responses to AZD1222 COVID-19 vaccine. Study-level results: Spike-specific TCR breadth and depth both grew after two AZD1222 doses.

Sequenced by immunoSEQ multiplex PCR; TCRdb stores in-frame clones only, minus some. The sample includes roughly 150,000 clones, approximately 91% of them seen just once. V lost 2 bases and J 6 bases, leaving 11 bases between the germline ends. CDR1 and CDR2 (germline): SGHRS, YFSETQ. The CDR3 consists of 13 residues. The starting material was peripheral blood, obtained 28 days after the second AZD1222 dose. The V and J genes are TRBV5-1 and TRBJ1-2; D remains unclear. The origin of this receptor is an adult who received the AZD1222 COVID-19 vaccine. Written as DNA, the CDR3 is TGCGCCAGCAGCTTCGAAGGGAAGAATGGCTACACCTTC. This encodes CASSFEGKNGYTF.